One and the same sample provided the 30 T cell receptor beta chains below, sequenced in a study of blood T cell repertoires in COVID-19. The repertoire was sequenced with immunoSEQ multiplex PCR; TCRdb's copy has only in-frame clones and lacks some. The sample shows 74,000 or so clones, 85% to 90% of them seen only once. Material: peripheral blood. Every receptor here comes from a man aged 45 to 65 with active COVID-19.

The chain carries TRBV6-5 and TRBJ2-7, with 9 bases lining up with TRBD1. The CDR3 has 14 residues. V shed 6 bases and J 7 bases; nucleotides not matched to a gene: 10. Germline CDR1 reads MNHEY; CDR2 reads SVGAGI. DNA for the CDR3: TGTGCCAGCAGAGGCGGACAGGGGATGTGGGAGCAGTACTTC. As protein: CASRGGQGMWEQYF.

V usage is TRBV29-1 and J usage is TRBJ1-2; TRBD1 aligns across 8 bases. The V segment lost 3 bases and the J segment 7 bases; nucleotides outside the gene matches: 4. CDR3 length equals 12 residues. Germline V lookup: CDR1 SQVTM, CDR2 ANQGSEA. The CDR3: CSVDAGGRGYTF. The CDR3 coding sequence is TGCAGCGTTGACGCAGGGGGCCGTGGCTACACCTTC.

Here the CDR3 DNA reads TGCGCCAGCAGCTCGATACTGACAGGGGGGGCAGATACGCAGTATTTT. This translates into CASSSILTGGADTQYF. The gene calls are TRBV5-1 and TRBJ2-3, with TRBD1 matching over 9 bases. The CDR3 runs to 16 residues. CDR1 is SGHRS and CDR2 is YFSETQ in the germline V gene. V lost 3 bases, J lost 4 bases, and 9 bases stayed unmatched.

The DNA for the CDR3 is TGTGCCAGAAGCTCGGCGGGACAGTCTTCCTCCGGCTCCTACAATGAGCAGTTCTTC. This sequence encodes CARSSAGQSSSGSYNEQFF. This rearrangement joins TRBV5-3 to TRBJ2-1, with a possible D match to TRBD1 (7 bases). TRBV5-3 is annotated as an ORF whose role is uncertain. CDR3 size: 19 residues. Trimming pared 3 bases from V and 0 bases from J, leaving 22 bases between.

The CDR3 DNA is TGTGCCAGCAGTTACTCGCCACTAGACCCCACAGATACGCAGTATTTT. It codes for CASSYSPLDPTDTQYF. The chain couples TRBV6-2 or TRBV6-3 to TRBJ2-3, with D perhaps TRBD2 (5 bases). V lost 0 bases and J lost 2, with 12 bases in between. This CDR3 contains 16 residues. Germline CDR1 reads MNHEY; CDR2 reads SVGEGT.

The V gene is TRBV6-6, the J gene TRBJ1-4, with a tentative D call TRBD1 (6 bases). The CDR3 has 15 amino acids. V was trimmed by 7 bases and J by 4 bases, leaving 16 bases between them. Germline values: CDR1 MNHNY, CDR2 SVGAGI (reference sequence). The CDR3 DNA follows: TGTGCCAGCAACTTCCGGGACACGAGTAATGAAAAACTGTTTTTT. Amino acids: CASNFRDTSNEKLFF.

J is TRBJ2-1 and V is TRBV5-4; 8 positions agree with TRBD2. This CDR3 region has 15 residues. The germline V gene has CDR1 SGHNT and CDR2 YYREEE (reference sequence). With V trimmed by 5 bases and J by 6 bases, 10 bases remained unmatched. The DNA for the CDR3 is TGTGCCAGCAGGGATGGACTAGCCCTATTCAATGAGCAGTTCTTC. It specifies CASRDGLALFNEQFF.

The CDR3 is CASRLNRGLEKLFF. In DNA form, the CDR3 reads TGTGCCAGCAGGCTAAACAGGGGGCTTGAAAAACTGTTTTTT. The chain employs TRBV5-6 and TRBJ1-4, with 9 bases fitting TRBD1. The CDR3 covers 14 residues. V shed 5 bases and J 7 bases; nucleotides not matched to a gene: 6. CDR1 and CDR2 from the germline V gene are SGHDT and YYEEEE.

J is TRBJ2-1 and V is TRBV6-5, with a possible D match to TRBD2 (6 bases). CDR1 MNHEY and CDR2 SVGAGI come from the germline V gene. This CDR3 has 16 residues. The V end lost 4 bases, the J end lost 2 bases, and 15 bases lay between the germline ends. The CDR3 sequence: CASSFNSGTAYNEQFF. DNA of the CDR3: TGTGCCAGCAGTTTTAATTCCGGGACTGCCTACAATGAGCAGTTCTTC.

The CDR3 DNA sequence: TGTGCCAGCAGTACTATTTTCGGACAGGGCTCTGGCTACACCTTC. Residues: CASSTIFGQGSGYTF. The chain employs TRBV28 and TRBJ1-2, with 8 bases aligning to TRBD1. With V trimmed by 5 bases and J by 7 bases, 12 bases remained unmatched. CDR3 length: 15 residues. Germline V lookup: CDR1 MDHEN, CDR2 SYDVKM.

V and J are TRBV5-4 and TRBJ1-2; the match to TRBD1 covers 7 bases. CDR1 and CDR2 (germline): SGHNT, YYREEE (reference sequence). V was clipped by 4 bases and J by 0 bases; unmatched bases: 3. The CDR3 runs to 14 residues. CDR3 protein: CASSLGTANYGYTF. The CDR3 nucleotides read TGTGCCAGCAGCCTCGGGACAGCTAACTATGGCTACACCTTC.

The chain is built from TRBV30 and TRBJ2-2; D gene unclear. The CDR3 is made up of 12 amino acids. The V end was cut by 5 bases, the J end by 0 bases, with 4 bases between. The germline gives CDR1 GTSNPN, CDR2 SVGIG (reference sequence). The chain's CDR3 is CAWCTNTGELFF. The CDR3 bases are TGTGCCTGGTGTACGAACACCGGGGAGCTGTTTTTT.

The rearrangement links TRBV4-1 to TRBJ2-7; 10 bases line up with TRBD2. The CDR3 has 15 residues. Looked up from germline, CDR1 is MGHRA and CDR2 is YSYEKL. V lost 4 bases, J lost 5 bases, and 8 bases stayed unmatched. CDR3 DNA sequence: TGCGCCAGCAGCCGAAGCGGGAGGGTGGAGGACGAGCAGTACTTC. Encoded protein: CASSRSGRVEDEQYF.

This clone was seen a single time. CDR3 region: CASSLLTGRNTEAFF. The CDR3 coding sequence is TGCGCCAGCAGCCTACTAACCGGGAGGAACACTGAAGCTTTCTTT. The genes are TRBV5-1 and TRBJ1-1; D is ambiguous. The CDR3 extends over 15 amino acids. Germline values: CDR1 SGHRS, CDR2 YFSETQ. The V gene lost 4 bases and the J gene lost 1 base, with 14 bases spanning the gap.

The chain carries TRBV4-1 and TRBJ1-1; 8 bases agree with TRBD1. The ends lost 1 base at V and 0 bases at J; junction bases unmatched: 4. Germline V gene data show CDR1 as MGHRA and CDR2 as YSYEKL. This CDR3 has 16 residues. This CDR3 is CASSQGTGFLNTEAFF. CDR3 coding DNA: TGCGCCAGCAGCCAAGGGACAGGGTTTTTGAACACTGAAGCTTTCTTT.

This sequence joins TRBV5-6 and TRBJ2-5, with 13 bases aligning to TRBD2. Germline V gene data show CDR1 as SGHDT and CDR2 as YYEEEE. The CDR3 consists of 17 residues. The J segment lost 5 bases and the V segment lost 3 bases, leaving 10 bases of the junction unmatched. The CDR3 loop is CASSYRLAGGSVETQYF. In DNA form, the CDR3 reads TGTGCCAGCAGCTACCGACTAGCGGGGGGTTCGGTGGAGACCCAGTACTTC. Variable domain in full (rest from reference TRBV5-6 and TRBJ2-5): DAGVTQSPTHLIKTRGQQVTLRCSPKSGHDTVSWYQQALGQGPQFIFQYYEEEERQRGNFPDRFSGHQFPNYSSELNVNALLLGDSALYLCASSYRLAGGSVETQYFGPGTRLLVL.

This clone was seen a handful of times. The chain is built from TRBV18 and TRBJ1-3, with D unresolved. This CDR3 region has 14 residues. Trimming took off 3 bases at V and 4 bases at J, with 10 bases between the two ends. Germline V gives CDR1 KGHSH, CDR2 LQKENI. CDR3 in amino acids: CASSPGAAGNTIYF. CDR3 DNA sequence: TGTGCCAGCTCACCGGGAGCAGCAGGAAACACCATATATTTT.

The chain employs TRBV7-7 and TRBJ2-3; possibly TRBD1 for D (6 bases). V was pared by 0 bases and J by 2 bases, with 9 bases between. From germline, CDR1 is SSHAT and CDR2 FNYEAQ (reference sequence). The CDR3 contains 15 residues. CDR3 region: CASSLAGAFTDTQYF. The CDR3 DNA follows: TGTGCCAGCAGCTTAGCGGGGGCCTTCACAGATACGCAGTATTTT.

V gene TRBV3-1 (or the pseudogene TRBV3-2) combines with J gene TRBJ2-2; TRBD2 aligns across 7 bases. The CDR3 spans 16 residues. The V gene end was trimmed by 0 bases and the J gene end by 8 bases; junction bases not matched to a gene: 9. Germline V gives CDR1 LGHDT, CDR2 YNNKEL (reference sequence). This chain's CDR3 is CASSQETRGVRGELFF. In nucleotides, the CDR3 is TGTGCCAGCAGCCAAGAAACCCGGGGGGTAAGGGGGGAGCTGTTTTTT.

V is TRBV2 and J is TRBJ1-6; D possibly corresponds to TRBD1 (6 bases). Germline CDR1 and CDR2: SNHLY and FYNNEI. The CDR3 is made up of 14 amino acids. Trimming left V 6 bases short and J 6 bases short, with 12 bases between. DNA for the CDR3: TGTGCCAGCAGGTGGACAGCAACTAATTCACCCCTCCACTTT. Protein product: CASRWTATNSPLHF.

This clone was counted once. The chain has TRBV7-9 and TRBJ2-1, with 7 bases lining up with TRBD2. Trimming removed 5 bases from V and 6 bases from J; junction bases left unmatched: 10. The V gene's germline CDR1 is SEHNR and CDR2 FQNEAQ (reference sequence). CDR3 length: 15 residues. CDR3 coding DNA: TGTGCCAGCAGCCCCCGCGGGGGAGGTCCCAATGAGCAGTTCTTC. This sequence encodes CASSPRGGGPNEQFF.

DNA for the CDR3: TGTGCCATCAGCGTAGGGGGCGCGGGAACTGAAGCTTTCTTT. Residues: CAISVGGAGTEAFF. The gene calls are TRBV10-3 and TRBJ1-1; 7 bases fit TRBD1. The germline gives CDR1 ENHRY, CDR2 SYGVKD. V lost 6 bases, J lost 5 bases, and 9 bases stayed unmatched. The CDR3 length is 14 residues.

CDR3 sequence: CASRTGGALNYGYTF. The CDR3 bases are TGTGCCAGCAGAACTGGAGGGGCCCTTAACTATGGCTACACCTTC. The chain joins TRBV6-5 to TRBJ1-2, with D perhaps TRBD1 (5 bases). Germline CDR1 MNHEY, CDR2 SVGAGI. The CDR3 spans 15 residues. V was pared by 6 bases and J by 1 base, with 15 bases between.

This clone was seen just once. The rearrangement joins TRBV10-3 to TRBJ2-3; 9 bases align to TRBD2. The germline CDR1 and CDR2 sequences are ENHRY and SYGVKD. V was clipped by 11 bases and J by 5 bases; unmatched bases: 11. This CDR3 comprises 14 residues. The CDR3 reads CAGGGAEGGDTQYF. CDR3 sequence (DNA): TGTGCCGGCGGGGGGGCCGAGGGTGGAGATACGCAGTATTTT.

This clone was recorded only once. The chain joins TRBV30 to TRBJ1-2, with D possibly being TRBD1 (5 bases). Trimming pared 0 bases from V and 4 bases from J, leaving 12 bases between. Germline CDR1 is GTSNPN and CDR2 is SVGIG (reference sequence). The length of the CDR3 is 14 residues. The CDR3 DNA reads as TGTGCCTGGAGTGTAGGTCAGGGATTCTATGGCTACACCTTC. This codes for CAWSVGQGFYGYTF.

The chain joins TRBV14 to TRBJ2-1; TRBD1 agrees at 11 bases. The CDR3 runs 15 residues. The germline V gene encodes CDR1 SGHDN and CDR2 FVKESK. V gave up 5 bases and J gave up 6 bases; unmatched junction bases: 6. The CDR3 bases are TGTGCCAGCAGCGAAACCGGGACAGGGGGCAATGAGCAGTTCTTC. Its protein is CASSETGTGGNEQFF.

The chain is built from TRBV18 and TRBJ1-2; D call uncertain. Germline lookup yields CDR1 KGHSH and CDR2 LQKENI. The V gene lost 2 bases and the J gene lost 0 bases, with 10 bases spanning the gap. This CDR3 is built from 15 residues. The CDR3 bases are TGTGCCAGCTCACCAGAGACAACTTCTAACTATGGCTACACCTTC. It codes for CASSPETTSNYGYTF.

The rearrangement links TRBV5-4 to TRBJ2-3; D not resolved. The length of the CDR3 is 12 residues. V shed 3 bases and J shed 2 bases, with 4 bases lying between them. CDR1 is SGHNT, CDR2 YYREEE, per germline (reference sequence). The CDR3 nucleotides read TGTGCCAGCAGCTCCGTCACAGATACGCAGTATTTT. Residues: CASSSVTDTQYF.

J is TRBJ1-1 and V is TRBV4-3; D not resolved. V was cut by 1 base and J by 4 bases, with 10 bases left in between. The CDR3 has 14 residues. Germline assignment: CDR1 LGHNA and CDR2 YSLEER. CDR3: CASSQGGRGTEAFF. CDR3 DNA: TGCGCCAGCAGCCAAGGTGGTCGGGGCACTGAAGCTTTCTTT.

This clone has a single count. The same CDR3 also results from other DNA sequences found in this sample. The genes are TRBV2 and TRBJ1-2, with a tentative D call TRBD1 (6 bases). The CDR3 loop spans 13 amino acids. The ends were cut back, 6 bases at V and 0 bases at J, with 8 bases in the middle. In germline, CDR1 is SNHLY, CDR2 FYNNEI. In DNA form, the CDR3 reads TGTGCCAGCAGAGGGGGGGCTAACTATGGCTACACCTTC. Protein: CASRGGANYGYTF.